This T cell receptor beta chain appears in the sequencing data of a study of response to subunit inactivated influenza vaccine. Findings of the study overall: The authors put forward the suggestion that each seasonal influenza vaccination may bring in only a limited number of new T cells.

The CDR3 sequence is 13 residues long. Germline values: CDR1 DFQATT, CDR2 SNEGSKA (reference sequence). Trimming took 5 bases from V and 1 from J, leaving 9 bases between them. Notes on this clonotype: Its specificity is unknown.

TCRdb used MiXCR to reprocess the RT-PCR reads, holding one entry per CDR3 protein. The data contain over 800,000 distinct CDR3 sequences, around 20% of them singletons. This chain connects TRBV20-1 to TRBJ1-5, with D uncertain. Specimen: PBMCs from blood, collected more than 4 days after vaccination. The clonotype originates from a man in his forties or fifties who received an inactivated influenza vaccine. The chain's CDR3 is CSAAADSNQPQHF. The CDR3 coding sequence is TGCAGTGCTGCGGCGGACAGCAATCAGCCCCAGCATTTT.